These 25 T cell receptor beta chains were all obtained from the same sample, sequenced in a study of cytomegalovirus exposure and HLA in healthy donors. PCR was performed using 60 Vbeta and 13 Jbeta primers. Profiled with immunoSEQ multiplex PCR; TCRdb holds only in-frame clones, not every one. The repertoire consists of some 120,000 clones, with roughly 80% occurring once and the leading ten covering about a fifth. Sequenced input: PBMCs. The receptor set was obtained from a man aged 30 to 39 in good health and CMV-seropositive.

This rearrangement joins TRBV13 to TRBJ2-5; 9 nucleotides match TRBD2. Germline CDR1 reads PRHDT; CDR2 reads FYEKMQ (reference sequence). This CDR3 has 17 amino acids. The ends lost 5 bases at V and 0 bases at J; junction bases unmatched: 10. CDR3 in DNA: TGTGCCAGCAGCCCGCCCTATAGCGGGGGTTACCAAGAGACCCAGTACTTC. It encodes CASSPPYSGGYQETQYF.

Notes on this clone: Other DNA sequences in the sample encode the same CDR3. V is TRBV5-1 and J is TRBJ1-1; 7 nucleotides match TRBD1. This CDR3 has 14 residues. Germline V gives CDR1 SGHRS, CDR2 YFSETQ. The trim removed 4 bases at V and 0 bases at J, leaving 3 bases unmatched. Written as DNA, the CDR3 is TGCGCCAGCAGCCTGACAGGGCTGAACACTGAAGCTTTCTTT. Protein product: CASSLTGLNTEAFF.

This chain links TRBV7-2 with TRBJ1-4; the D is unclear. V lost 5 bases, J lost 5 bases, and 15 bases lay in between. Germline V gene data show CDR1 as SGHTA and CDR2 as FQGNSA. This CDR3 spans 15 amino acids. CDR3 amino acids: CASSAKAVTNEKLFF. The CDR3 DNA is TGTGCCAGCAGCGCTAAAGCGGTTACGAATGAAAAACTGTTTTTT. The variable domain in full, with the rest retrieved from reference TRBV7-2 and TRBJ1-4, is GAGVSQSPSNKVTEKGKDVELRCDPISGHTALYWYRQSLGQGLEFLIYFQGNSAPDKSGLPSDRFSAERTGGSVSTLTIQRTQQEDSAVYLCASSAKAVTNEKLFFGSGTQLSVL.

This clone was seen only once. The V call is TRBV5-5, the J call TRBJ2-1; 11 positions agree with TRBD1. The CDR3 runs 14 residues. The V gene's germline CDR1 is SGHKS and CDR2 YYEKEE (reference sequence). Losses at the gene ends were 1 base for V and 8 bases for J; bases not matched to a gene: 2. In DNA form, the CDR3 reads TGTGCCAGCAGCTTGCGGACAGGGGGCGATGAGCAGTTCTTC. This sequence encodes CASSLRTGGDEQFF.

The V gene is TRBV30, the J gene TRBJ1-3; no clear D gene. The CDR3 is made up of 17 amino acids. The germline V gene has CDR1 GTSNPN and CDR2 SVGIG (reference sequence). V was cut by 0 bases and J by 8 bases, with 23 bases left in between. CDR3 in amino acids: CAWSVYATAYRRDTIYF. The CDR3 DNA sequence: TGTGCCTGGAGTGTATATGCGACCGCATATAGGAGAGACACCATATATTTT.

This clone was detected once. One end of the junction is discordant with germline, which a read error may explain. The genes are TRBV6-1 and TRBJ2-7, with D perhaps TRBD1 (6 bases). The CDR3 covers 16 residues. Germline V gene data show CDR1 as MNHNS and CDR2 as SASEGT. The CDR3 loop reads CASNEFAWQGFYEQYF. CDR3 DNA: TGTGCCAGCAATGAATTCGCCTGGCAGGGGTTCTACGAGCAGTACTTC.

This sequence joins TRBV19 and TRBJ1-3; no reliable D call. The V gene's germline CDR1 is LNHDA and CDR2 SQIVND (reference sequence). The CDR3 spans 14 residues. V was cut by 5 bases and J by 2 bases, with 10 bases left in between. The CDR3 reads CASSVRGAGNTIYF. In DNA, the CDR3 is TGTGCCAGTAGTGTCCGGGGAGCTGGAAACACCATATATTTT.

The CDR3 sequence is CASSDRRGGFNEQFF. The CDR3 coding sequence is TGCGCCAGCAGTGATCGGCGGGGGGGCTTCAATGAGCAGTTCTTC. This rearrangement joins TRBV10-1 to TRBJ2-1; 9 bases map to TRBD2. The CDR3 length is 15 residues. The germline V gene encodes CDR1 WNHNN and CDR2 SYGVQD (reference sequence). The V gene end was trimmed by 3 bases and the J gene end by 6 bases; junction bases not matched to a gene: 6.

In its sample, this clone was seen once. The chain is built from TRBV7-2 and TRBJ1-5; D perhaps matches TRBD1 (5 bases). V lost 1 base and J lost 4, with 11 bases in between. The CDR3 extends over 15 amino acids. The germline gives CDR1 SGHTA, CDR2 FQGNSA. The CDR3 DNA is TGTGCCAGCAGCTTAGGACAGAGCAGAAATCAGCCCCAGCATTTT. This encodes CASSLGQSRNQPQHF.

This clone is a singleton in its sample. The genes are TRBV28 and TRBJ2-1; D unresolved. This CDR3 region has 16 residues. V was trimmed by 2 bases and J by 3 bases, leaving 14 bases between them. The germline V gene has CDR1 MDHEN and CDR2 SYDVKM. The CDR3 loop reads CASSLSRSNNYNEQFF. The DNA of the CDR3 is TGTGCCAGCAGTTTAAGCAGGTCTAATAACTACAATGAGCAGTTCTTC.

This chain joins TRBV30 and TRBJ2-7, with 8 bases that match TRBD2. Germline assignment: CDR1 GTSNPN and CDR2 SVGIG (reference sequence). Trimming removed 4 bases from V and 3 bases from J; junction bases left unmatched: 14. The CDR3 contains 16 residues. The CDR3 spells CAWKSGGIAIFYEQYV. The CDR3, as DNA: TGTGCCTGGAAGAGCGGGGGTATAGCGATATTCTACGAGCAGTACGTC.

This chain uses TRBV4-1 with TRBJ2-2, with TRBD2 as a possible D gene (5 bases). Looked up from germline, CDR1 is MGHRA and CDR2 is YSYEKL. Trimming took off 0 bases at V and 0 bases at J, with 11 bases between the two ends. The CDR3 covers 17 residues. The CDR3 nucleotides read TGCGCCAGCAGCCAAGAAGCAAGCGGAGCGAACACCGGGGAGCTGTTTTTT. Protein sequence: CASSQEASGANTGELFF.

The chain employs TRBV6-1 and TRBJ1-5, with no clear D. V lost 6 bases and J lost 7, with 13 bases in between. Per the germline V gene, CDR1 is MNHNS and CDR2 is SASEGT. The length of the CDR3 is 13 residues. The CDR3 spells CASREAIGQPQHF. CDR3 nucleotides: TGTGCCAGCAGGGAGGCGATAGGACAGCCCCAGCATTTT.

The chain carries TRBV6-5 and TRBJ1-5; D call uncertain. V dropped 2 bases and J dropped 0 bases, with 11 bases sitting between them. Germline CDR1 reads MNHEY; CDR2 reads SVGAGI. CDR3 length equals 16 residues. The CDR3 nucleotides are TGTGCCAGCAGTTACCTCAGGAGGCTTAGCAATCAGCCCCAGCATTTT. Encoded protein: CASSYLRRLSNQPQHF.

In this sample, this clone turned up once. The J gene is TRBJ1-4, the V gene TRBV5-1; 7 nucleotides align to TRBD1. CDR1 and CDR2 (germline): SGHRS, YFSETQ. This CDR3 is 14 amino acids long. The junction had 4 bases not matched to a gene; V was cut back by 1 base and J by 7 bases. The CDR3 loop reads CASSLTAGGEKLFF. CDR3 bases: TGCGCCAGCAGCTTGACGGCAGGGGGTGAAAAACTGTTTTTT.

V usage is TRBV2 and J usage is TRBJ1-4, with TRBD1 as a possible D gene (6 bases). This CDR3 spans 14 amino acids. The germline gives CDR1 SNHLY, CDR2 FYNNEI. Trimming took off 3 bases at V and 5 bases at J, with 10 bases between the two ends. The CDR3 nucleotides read TGTGCCAGCAGTGACAGGACAGTCAATGAAAAACTGTTTTTT. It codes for CASSDRTVNEKLFF.

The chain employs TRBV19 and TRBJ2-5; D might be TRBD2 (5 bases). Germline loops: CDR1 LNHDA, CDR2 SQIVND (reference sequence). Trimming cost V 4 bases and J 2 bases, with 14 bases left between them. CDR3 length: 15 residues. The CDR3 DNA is TGTGCCAGTAGTAACCGGCGGACGGGGCAAGAGACCCAGTACTTC. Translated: CASSNRRTGQETQYF.

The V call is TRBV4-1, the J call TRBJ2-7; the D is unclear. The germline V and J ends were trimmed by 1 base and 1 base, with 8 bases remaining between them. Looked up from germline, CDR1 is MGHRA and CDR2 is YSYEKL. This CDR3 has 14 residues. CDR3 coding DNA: TGCGCCAGCAGCCAAGTCGCGGAGTCCTACGAGCAGTACGTC. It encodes CASSQVAESYEQYV.

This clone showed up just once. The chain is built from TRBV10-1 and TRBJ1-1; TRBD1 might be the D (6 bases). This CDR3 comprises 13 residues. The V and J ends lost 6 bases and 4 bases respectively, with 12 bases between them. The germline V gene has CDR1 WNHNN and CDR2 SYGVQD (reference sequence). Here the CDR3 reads CASRYYRATEAFF. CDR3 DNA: TGCGCCAGCAGGTACTACAGGGCCACTGAAGCTTTCTTT.

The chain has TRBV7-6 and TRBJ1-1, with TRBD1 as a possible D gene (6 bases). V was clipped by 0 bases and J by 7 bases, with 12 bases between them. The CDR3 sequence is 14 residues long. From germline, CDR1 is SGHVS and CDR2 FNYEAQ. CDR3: CASSLAGRGHEAFF. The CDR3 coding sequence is TGTGCCAGCAGCTTAGCCGGCAGGGGACATGAAGCTTTCTTT.

The CDR3 sequence: CSVQTGLHGYTF. The CDR3 DNA reads TGCAGCGTTCAGACAGGGCTCCATGGCTACACCTTC. The gene calls are TRBV29-1 and TRBJ1-2, with TRBD1 matching over 7 bases. The V segment lost 5 bases and the J segment 6 bases; nucleotides outside the gene matches: 6. Germline V gene lookup returns CDR1 SQVTM and CDR2 ANQGSEA. The CDR3 length is 12 residues.

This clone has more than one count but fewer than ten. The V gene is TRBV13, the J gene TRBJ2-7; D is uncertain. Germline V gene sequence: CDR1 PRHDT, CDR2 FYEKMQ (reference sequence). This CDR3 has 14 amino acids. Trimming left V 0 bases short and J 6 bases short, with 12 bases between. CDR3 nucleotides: TGTGCCAGCAGCTTAGGCGGCCTAGGTAGCGAGCAGTACTTC. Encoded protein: CASSLGGLGSEQYF.

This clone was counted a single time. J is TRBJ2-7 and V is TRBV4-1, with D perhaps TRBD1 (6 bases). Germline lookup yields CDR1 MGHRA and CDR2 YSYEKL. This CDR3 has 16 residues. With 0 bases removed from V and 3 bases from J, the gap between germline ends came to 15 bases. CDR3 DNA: TGCGCCAGCAGCCAAGACAGGACAGCGGAGCGCTACGAGCAGTACTTC. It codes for CASSQDRTAERYEQYF.

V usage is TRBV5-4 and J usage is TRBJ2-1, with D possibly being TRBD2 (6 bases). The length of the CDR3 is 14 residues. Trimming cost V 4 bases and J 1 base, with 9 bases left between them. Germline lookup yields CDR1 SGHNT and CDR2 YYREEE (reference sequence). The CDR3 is CASSTGVSYNEQFF. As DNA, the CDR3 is TGTGCCAGCAGCACGGGAGTATCCTACAATGAGCAGTTCTTC.

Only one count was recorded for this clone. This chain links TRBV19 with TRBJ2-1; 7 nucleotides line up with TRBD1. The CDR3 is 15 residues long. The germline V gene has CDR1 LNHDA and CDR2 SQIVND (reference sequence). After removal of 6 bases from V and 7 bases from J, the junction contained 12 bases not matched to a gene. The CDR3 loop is CASSFGTESGNEQFF. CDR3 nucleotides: TGTGCCAGTAGCTTCGGGACAGAATCCGGGAATGAGCAGTTCTTC.